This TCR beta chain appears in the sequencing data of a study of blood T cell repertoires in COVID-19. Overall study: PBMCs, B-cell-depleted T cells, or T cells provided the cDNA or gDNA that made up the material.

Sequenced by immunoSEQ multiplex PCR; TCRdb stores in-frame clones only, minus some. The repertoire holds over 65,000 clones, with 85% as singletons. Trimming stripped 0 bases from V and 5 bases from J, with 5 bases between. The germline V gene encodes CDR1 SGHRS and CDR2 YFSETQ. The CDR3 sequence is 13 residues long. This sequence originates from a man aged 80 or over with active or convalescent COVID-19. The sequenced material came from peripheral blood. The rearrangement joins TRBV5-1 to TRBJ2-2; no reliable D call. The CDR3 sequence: CASSLVETGELFF. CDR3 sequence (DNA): TGCGCCAGCAGCTTGGTAGAGACCGGGGAGCTGTTTTTT.